Sequencing of this T cell receptor beta chain was carried out in a study of shared clonotypes between healthy human individuals. Libraries were prepared by immunoSEQ multiplex PCR; TCRdb keeps only in-frame clonotypes and omits some of them. The data show some 2.1 million clones, with roughly 96% seen just once and 0.13% held by the top ten. CD45RA-negative memory and CD45RA+ naive subsets were split from the CD4+ cells. CDR3 length: 15 amino acids. From germline, CDR1 is SGHVS and CDR2 FQNEAQ. V lost 5 bases to trimming and J lost 6 bases; unmatched junction nucleotides: 9. Sequencing was performed on naive CD4+ T cells sorted from blood. Stated subset: CD45RA+ positively selected. The rearrangement links TRBV7-8 to TRBJ1-2; 10 nucleotides line up with TRBD1. The receptor was isolated from a man aged 18 to 29 in good health. CDR3 nucleotide sequence: TGTGCCAGCAGCACCAGGGACAGGGGAGCAAATGGCTACACCTTC. It specifies CASSTRDRGANGYTF.